The 4 T cell receptor beta chains listed next were all sequenced from one sample in a study of blood T cell repertoires in COVID-19. The table came from immunoSEQ multiplex PCR; TCRdb's copy has only in-frame clones and leaves some out. This sample carries some 120,000 clones, 88% of them seen once, and the ten largest clones take approximately 1.5%. Sequences were obtained from peripheral blood. Receptors were obtained from a human donor in a cohort sampled during active COVID-19.

The chain links TRBV10-3 to TRBJ2-1; TRBD2 aligns across 7 bases. Germline CDR1 ENHRY, CDR2 SYGVKD. Trimming removed 4 bases from V and 6 bases from J; junction bases left unmatched: 6. The CDR3 is 14 amino acids. The chain's CDR3 is CAISVRESVNEQFF. The CDR3 bases are TGTGCCATCAGTGTGCGGGAGTCAGTCAATGAGCAGTTCTTC.

The chain uses TRBV5-8 and TRBJ1-4; no firm D call. Germline CDR1 and CDR2: SGHTS and YDEGEE. Deletions cut 0 bases from V and 6 bases from J, with 6 bases between. CDR3 length: 13 amino acids. DNA of the CDR3: TGTGCCAGCAGCTTGGGACAATATGAAAAACTGTTTTTT. Residues: CASSLGQYEKLFF.

The rearrangement links TRBV28 to TRBJ2-1, with D uncertain. The germline V gene has CDR1 MDHEN and CDR2 SYDVKM. CDR3 length equals 12 residues. V was clipped by 8 bases and J by 7 bases, with 12 bases between them. The CDR3 loop is CASSNSINEQFF. In nucleotides, the CDR3 is TGTGCCAGCTCTAATTCGATTAATGAGCAGTTCTTC.

This chain joins TRBV4-2 and TRBJ2-5; tentatively, D is TRBD2 (6 bases). Trimming shortened V by 0 bases and J by 5 bases, and 16 bases separated the two germline ends. CDR1 LGHNA and CDR2 YNFKEQ come from the germline V gene. This CDR3 has 16 amino acids. The CDR3 bases are TGTGCCAGCAGCCAAGACTTTGCTAGGGGAGGTGAGACCCAGTACTTC. This codes for CASSQDFARGGETQYF.